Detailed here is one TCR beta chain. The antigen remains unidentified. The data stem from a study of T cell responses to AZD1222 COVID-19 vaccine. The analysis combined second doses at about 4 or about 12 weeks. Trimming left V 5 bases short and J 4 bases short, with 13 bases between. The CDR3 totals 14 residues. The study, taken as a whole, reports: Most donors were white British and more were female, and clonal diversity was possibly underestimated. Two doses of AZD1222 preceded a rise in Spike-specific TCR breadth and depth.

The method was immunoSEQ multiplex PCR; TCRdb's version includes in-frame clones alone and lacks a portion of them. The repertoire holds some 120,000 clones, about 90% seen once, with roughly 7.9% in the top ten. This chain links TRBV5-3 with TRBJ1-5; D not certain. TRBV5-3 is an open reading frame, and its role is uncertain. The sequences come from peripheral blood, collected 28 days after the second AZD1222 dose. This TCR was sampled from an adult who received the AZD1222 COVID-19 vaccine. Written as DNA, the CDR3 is TGTGCCAGAAGAGACGTACGGAAGAATCAGCCCCAGCATTTT. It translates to CARRDVRKNQPQHF.